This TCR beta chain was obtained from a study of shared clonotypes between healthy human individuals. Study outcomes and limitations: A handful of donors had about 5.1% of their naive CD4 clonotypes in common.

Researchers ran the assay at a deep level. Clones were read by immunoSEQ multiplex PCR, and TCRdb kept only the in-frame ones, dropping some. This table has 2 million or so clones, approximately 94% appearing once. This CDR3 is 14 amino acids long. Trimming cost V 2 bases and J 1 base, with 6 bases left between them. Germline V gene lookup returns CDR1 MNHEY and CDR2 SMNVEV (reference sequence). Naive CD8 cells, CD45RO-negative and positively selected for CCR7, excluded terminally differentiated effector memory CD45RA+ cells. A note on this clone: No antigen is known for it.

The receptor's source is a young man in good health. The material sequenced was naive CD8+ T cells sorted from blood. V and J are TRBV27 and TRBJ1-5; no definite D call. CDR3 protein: CASSLGRSNQPQHF. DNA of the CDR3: TGTGCCAGCAGTTTAGGACGAAGCAATCAGCCCCAGCATTTT.